These 7 T cell receptor beta chains came from one sample sequenced in a study of beta chain features in type 1 diabetes (dated by TCRdb to 2016 to 2019). Library preparation used the immunoSEQ multiplex PCR assay. The entire isolated RNA was reverse transcribed using the High Capacity cDNA Reverse Transcription Kit, and thus expressed TCRB transcripts were sequenced. Entries here come from immuneACCESS through TCRdb and include only in-frame sequences with V and J called. Some clones fail to appear in such tables; in the studies checked, an unresolved V gene covers under half of the shortfall, and the cause of the remainder is unknown. The sample includes 860,000 or so clones, with roughly a sixth observed a single time. The top ten hold about 0.025% of the sample. The sequencing sample was made of naive CD4+ T cells from blood. In light of the paper, this sample's cell subset or site label describes: true naive CD4+ T cells. Receptor source: a woman between 18 and 30 years old in good health.

This rearrangement joins TRBV11-3 to TRBJ1-2; 7 bases fit TRBD1. Germline CDR1 is SGHNT and CDR2 is YENEEA. The CDR3 loop spans 10 amino acids. Trimming cost V 6 bases and J 14 bases; bases outside gene matches: 6. CDR3: CASRSTGDTF. As DNA, the CDR3 is TGTGCCAGCAGGTCCACAGGGGATACCTTC. The complete variable domain, with remaining parts taken from reference TRBV11-3 and TRBJ1-2, reads EAGVVQSPRYKIIEKKQPVAFWCNPISGHNTLYWYLQNLGQGPELLIRYENEEAVDDSQLPKDRFSAERLKGVDSTLKIQPAELGDSAVYLCASRSTGDTFGSGTRLTVV.

The chain is built from TRBV20-1 and TRBJ2-3; D call uncertain. The CDR3 runs to 11 residues. V was shortened by 4 bases and J by 7 bases, with 9 bases between the two germline ends. CDR1 DFQATT and CDR2 SNEGSKA come from the germline V gene (reference sequence). The CDR3 protein is CSAKVANTQYF. The CDR3 DNA is TGCAGTGCTAAAGTCGCCAATACGCAGTATTTT.

This sequence joins TRBV5-1 and TRBJ1-2; 9 positions agree with TRBD1. The germline V gene has CDR1 SGHRS and CDR2 YFSETQ. Trimming took 1 base from V and 2 from J; bases not matched to a gene: 9. The CDR3 sequence is 17 residues long. Here the CDR3 reads CASSLMTGGATNYGYTF. CDR3 sequence (DNA): TGCGCCAGCAGCTTGATGACAGGGGGAGCAACGAACTATGGCTACACCTTC.

The rearrangement joins TRBV4-1 to TRBJ1-1; 9 bases fit TRBD1. J gave up 7 bases and V 0 bases, and 9 bases lay outside the gene matches. The CDR3 spans 16 residues. Germline CDR1 MGHRA, CDR2 YSYEKL. The DNA of the CDR3 is TGCGCCAGCAGCCAAGAGTACAGGGGGCGGCGGATTGAAGCTTTCTTT. Encoded protein: CASSQEYRGRRIEAFF.

This clone was picked up a small number of times. The chain uses TRBV7-9 and TRBJ2-7; D could derive from TRBD1 or TRBD2 (5 bases each). Trimming took 2 bases from V and 3 from J, leaving 20 bases between them. CDR1 is SEHNR, CDR2 FQNEAQ, per germline (reference sequence). The CDR3 is 17 residues long. The CDR3 loop reads CASSLYPGTLLGYEQYF. CDR3 sequence (DNA): TGTGCCAGCAGCTTATACCCCGGGACCTTACTGGGCTACGAGCAGTACTTC.

The V gene is TRBV7-8, the J gene TRBJ2-3, with 8 positions matching TRBD2. Germline loops: CDR1 SGHVS, CDR2 FQNEAQ. J lost 0 bases, V lost 1 base, and 6 bases had no gene match. The CDR3 is 17 residues long. CDR3 in DNA: TGTGCCAGCAGCTTAGTCGGCGGGGGGATGAGCACAGATACGCAGTATTTT. Translating it yields CASSLVGGGMSTDTQYF.

The V gene is TRBV5-1, the J gene TRBJ2-1; the match to TRBD2 covers 10 bases. V lost 3 bases to trimming and J lost 2 bases; unmatched junction nucleotides: 2. This CDR3 is 15 amino acids long. CDR1 and CDR2 from the germline V gene are SGHRS and YFSETQ. CDR3 protein: CASSWTSGPYNEQFF. The DNA for the CDR3 is TGCGCCAGCAGCTGGACTAGCGGCCCCTACAATGAGCAGTTCTTC.